This entry lists 31 T cell receptor beta chains sequenced from one sample in a study of shared T cell receptors in the human thymus (dated by TCRdb to the early 2020s). To prepare the library, the immunoSEQ multiplex PCR assay was applied. TCRdb provides this immuneACCESS table in a form limited to in-frame rearrangements. Some clones are lacking; in checked studies, under half of them reflect an unresolved V gene, and why the rest are absent is not known. The sample table contains approximately 580,000 clones; only one count was recorded for approximately 78% of them. Jointly, the top ten make up approximately 0.013% of the sample. These data also formed part of another study, on human thymus T cells.

Sequencing was done on a sample of thymocytes. The receptors were sampled from a boy in the first two years of life with a congenital heart defect. Donor details come from another sample of the same person, matched by shared clones.

The chain joins TRBV27 to TRBJ2-7; TRBD2 might be the D (7 bases). V lost 3 bases, J lost 0 bases, and 27 bases lay in between. CDR1 and CDR2 from the germline V gene are MNHEY and SMNVEV (reference sequence). The CDR3 extends over 20 amino acids. This CDR3 is CASSFRREGVPGRSSYEQYF. In DNA, the CDR3 is TGTGCCAGCAGTTTTCGGAGGGAGGGGGTCCCAGGTAGGAGCTCCTACGAGCAGTACTTC.

The CDR3 region is CATSRDVASGGRTDTQYF. The CDR3 DNA reads TGTGCCACCAGCAGAGATGTGGCTAGCGGGGGGAGAACAGATACGCAGTATTTT. The V gene is TRBV15, the J gene TRBJ2-3; TRBD2 aligns across 11 bases. Trimming at V came to 0 bases and at J to 3 bases, leaving 8 bases not matched to a gene. This CDR3 is 18 amino acids long. Germline values: CDR1 LNHNV, CDR2 YYDKDF (reference sequence).

The rearrangement uses TRBV7-9 and TRBJ2-5, with 7 bases matching TRBD1. CDR1 is SEHNR and CDR2 is FQNEAQ in the germline V gene (reference sequence). V lost 5 bases, J lost 7 bases, and 7 bases stayed unmatched. This CDR3 contains 13 residues. CDR3 nucleotides: TGTGCCAGCAGCCCAGGGACAGAGGGGACCCAGTACTTC. Protein: CASSPGTEGTQYF.

The chain carries TRBV5-1 and TRBJ2-5, with D tentatively TRBD2 (5 bases). In germline, CDR1 is SGHRS, CDR2 YFSETQ. Trimming took off 4 bases at V and 1 base at J, with 8 bases between the two ends. This CDR3 region has 13 residues. The CDR3: CASSQRPQETQYF. CDR3 sequence (DNA): TGCGCCAGCAGCCAGCGGCCCCAAGAGACCCAGTACTTC.

The chain carries TRBV15 and TRBJ2-7; 7 bases are a match to TRBD1. V shed 3 bases, J shed 2 bases, and the junction held 7 bases outside the gene matches. Looked up from germline, CDR1 is LNHNV and CDR2 is YYDKDF (reference sequence). This CDR3 is 15 amino acids long. CDR3 protein: CATSRVTGDPYEQYF. The DNA of the CDR3 is TGTGCCACCAGCAGGGTAACAGGGGATCCCTACGAGCAGTACTTC.

The chain employs TRBV27 and TRBJ2-1, with 11 positions matching TRBD1. Trimming at V came to 2 bases and at J to 2 bases, leaving 8 bases not matched to a gene. Germline loops: CDR1 MNHEY, CDR2 SMNVEV (reference sequence). This CDR3 is built from 18 residues. The CDR3 reads CASSLGTGGTWTYNEQFF. DNA for the CDR3: TGTGCCAGCAGTTTAGGGACAGGGGGGACCTGGACCTACAATGAGCAGTTCTTC.

The chain has TRBV28 and TRBJ1-2, with TRBD1 matching over 11 bases. With 6 bases clipped from V and 3 bases from J, the junction kept 12 bases outside the gene matches. CDR1 is MDHEN, CDR2 SYDVKM, per germline. The CDR3 is made up of 17 amino acids. The CDR3 protein is CASRLIRGQGEDYGYTF. CDR3 coding DNA: TGTGCCAGCAGATTGATCCGGGGACAGGGGGAGGACTATGGCTACACCTTC.

This clone was found once. The CDR3 DNA follows: TGTGCCAGCAGCTTAGCCCCCGGGACAGGGATCCACGAGCAGTACTTC. This codes for CASSLAPGTGIHEQYF. The chain links TRBV11-3 to TRBJ2-7; 9 bases fit TRBD1. The CDR3 length is 16 residues. Germline loops: CDR1 SGHNT, CDR2 YENEEA. The ends lost 1 base at V and 5 bases at J; junction bases unmatched: 9. The full variable domain, in which reference TRBV11-3 and TRBJ2-7 provide the parts outside the CDR3, is EAGVVQSPRYKIIEKKQPVAFWCNPISGHNTLYWYLQNLGQGPELLIRYENEEAVDDSQLPKDRFSAERLKGVDSTLKIQPAELGDSAVYLCASSLAPGTGIHEQYFGPGTRLTVT.

With regard to this clone: The CDR3 carries no conserved terminal phenylalanine or tryptophan, so it likely arises from a read error. The DNA is omitted, as the CDR3 cannot be located on it reliably, and the CDR3 follows TCRdb's listing. This sequence joins TRBV11-2 and TRBJ1-2; TRBD1 is taken as the D call from the table, unchecked against the DNA. The CDR3 comprises 9 residues, both ends counted. Germline V gene lookup returns CDR1 SGHAT and CDR2 FQNNGV. CDR3: CASSLEDSG.

There are a few counts of this clone. The chain has TRBV11-2 and TRBJ2-7; weak D call: TRBD1 (6 bases). Deletions cut 6 bases from V and 2 bases from J, with 14 bases between. This CDR3 has 14 amino acids. Germline V gene lookup returns CDR1 SGHAT and CDR2 FQNNGV. The CDR3 loop reads CASRGKGVPYEQYF. Here the CDR3 DNA reads TGTGCCAGCAGGGGGAAGGGGGTCCCCTACGAGCAGTACTTC.

V is TRBV9 and J is TRBJ2-3; 12 positions agree with TRBD2. The CDR3 runs to 17 residues. Germline V gene lookup returns CDR1 SGDLS and CDR2 YYNGEE. Trimming took 2 bases from V and 1 from J; bases not matched to a gene: 5. CDR3 bases: TGTGCCAGCAGCGTTCTAGCGGGAGGGCCTGGCACAGATACGCAGTATTTT. It encodes CASSVLAGGPGTDTQYF.

The chain joins TRBV9 to TRBJ2-3; D is possibly TRBD1 (6 bases). This CDR3 comprises 15 residues. V lost 3 bases, J lost 2 bases, and 13 bases lay in between. CDR1 and CDR2 from the germline V gene are SGDLS and YYNGEE. Here the CDR3 reads CASSGPGVFTDTQYF. The DNA for the CDR3 is TGTGCCAGCAGCGGCCCAGGGGTTTTCACAGATACGCAGTATTTT.

This clone was seen just once. The chain carries TRBV25-1 and TRBJ2-2, with 10 bases matching TRBD2. The CDR3 extends over 18 amino acids. Germline V gene data show CDR1 as MGHDK and CDR2 as SYGVNS. J was trimmed by 2 bases and V by 0 bases; bases with no gene match: 6. The CDR3 sequence: CASSEYRSSGRNTGELFF. In DNA form, the CDR3 reads TGTGCCAGCAGTGAATATAGGTCTAGCGGGAGAAACACCGGGGAGCTGTTTTTT.

The chain combines TRBV30 with TRBJ2-5; maybe TRBD2 (6 bases). Deletions cut 4 bases from V and 4 bases from J, with 28 bases between. The CDR3 runs 18 residues. CDR1 is GTSNPN, CDR2 SVGIG, per germline (reference sequence). Here the CDR3 reads CAWKQVSGSLLRGETQYF. CDR3 DNA: TGTGCCTGGAAGCAAGTCAGCGGGTCCCTACTAAGGGGAGAGACCCAGTACTTC. The variable domain in full, completed from reference TRBV30 and TRBJ2-5, reads SQTIHQWPATLVQPVGSPLSLECTVEGTSNPNLYWYRQAAGRGLQLLFYSVGIGQISSEVPQNLSASRPQDRQFILSSKKLLLSDSGFYLCAWKQVSGSLLRGETQYFGPGTRLLVL.

The chain employs TRBV28 and TRBJ1-1, with D maybe TRBD1 (6 bases). This CDR3 contains 16 residues. Trimming removed 2 bases from V and 1 base from J, with 14 bases in between. Germline-derived CDR1 and CDR2 are MDHEN and SYDVKM. The CDR3 sequence: CASSLGWRGPNTEAFF. Written as DNA, the CDR3 is TGTGCCAGCAGTTTAGGCTGGCGGGGGCCGAACACTGAAGCTTTCTTT. Full variable domain (rest looked up from reference TRBV28 and TRBJ1-1): DVKVTQSSRYLVKRTGEKVFLECVQDMDHENMFWYRQDPGLGLRLIYFSYDVKMKEKGDIPEGYSVSREKKERFSLILESASTNQTSMYLCASSLGWRGPNTEAFFGQGTRLTVV.

This rearrangement joins TRBV6-6 to TRBJ2-7, with a possible D match to TRBD1 (6 bases). The CDR3 covers 15 residues. The V gene lost 0 bases and the J gene lost 1 base, with 10 bases spanning the gap. Germline-derived CDR1 and CDR2 are MNHNY and SVGAGI (reference sequence). The CDR3 reads CASSYSGQTSYEQYF. Written as DNA, the CDR3 is TGTGCCAGCAGTTACTCCGGACAGACGTCCTACGAGCAGTACTTC.

This chain connects TRBV12-5 to TRBJ2-1; D uncertain. The germline V and J ends were trimmed by 7 bases and 0 bases, with 19 bases remaining between them. This CDR3 has 17 residues. Germline values: CDR1 LGHNT, CDR2 FRNRAP. CDR3: CASAPPRGLLSYNEQFF. The CDR3 DNA sequence: TGTGCTAGTGCCCCTCCCCGAGGCCTCCTCTCCTACAATGAGCAGTTCTTC.

The chain combines TRBV11-3 with TRBJ2-1; 10 nucleotides agree with TRBD2. Trimming cost V 4 bases and J 13 bases; bases outside gene matches: 10. The CDR3 consists of 14 residues. Germline-derived CDR1 and CDR2 are SGHNT and YENEEA. This CDR3 reads CASSYGTSEDEQFF. DNA for the CDR3: TGTGCCAGCAGCTACGGGACTAGCGAAGACGAACAGTTCTTC.

This chain links TRBV19 with TRBJ2-5; D perhaps matches TRBD1 (6 bases). From germline, CDR1 is LNHDA and CDR2 SQIVND (reference sequence). CDR3 length: 16 residues. Trimming took off 7 bases at V and 5 bases at J, with 23 bases between the two ends. This chain's CDR3 is CASNSPYRAGEETQYF. CDR3 coding DNA: TGTGCCAGTAACTCCCCCTACAGGGCCGGAGAGGAGACCCAGTACTTC.

The chain couples TRBV28 to TRBJ2-3; a possible D gene is TRBD2 (5 bases). Germline V gene sequence: CDR1 MDHEN, CDR2 SYDVKM. V was clipped by 8 bases and J by 1 base, with 10 bases between them. The CDR3 spans 13 residues. The CDR3 sequence: CASGRAGTDTQYF. In DNA, the CDR3 is TGTGCCAGCGGGCGGGCCGGCACAGATACGCAGTATTTT.

This clone was seen a handful of times. The chain carries TRBV28 and TRBJ2-3; a possible D gene is TRBD2 (6 bases). This CDR3 region has 16 residues. Per the germline V gene, CDR1 is MDHEN and CDR2 is SYDVKM. The V end was cut by 4 bases, the J end by 4 bases, with 18 bases between. CDR3 coding DNA: TGTGCCAGCAGTTGTAGCCGGGAGAACATATCAGATACGCAGTATTTT. Amino acids: CASSCSRENISDTQYF.

This sequence joins TRBV28 and TRBJ2-5, with 11 nucleotides matching TRBD2. Per germline, CDR1 MDHEN and CDR2 SYDVKM. The CDR3 loop spans 15 amino acids. The trim removed 6 bases at V and 4 bases at J, leaving 7 bases unmatched. The chain's CDR3 is CASSLTLAGAETQYF. The CDR3 DNA reads as TGTGCCAGCAGCCTAACACTAGCGGGGGCAGAGACCCAGTACTTC.

This rearrangement joins TRBV28 to TRBJ1-4, with a possible D match to TRBD1 (5 bases). Germline CDR1 and CDR2: MDHEN and SYDVKM. CDR3 length: 14 amino acids. Trimming removed 2 bases from V and 5 bases from J, with 9 bases in between. CDR3 sequence reads: CASSLGGGNEKLFF. The CDR3 DNA reads as TGTGCCAGCAGTTTAGGGGGAGGGAATGAAAAACTGTTTTTT.

V is TRBV11-2 and J is TRBJ2-5, with 7 positions matching TRBD2. V lost 6 bases and J lost 5; bases outside the gene matches: 6. Germline values: CDR1 SGHAT, CDR2 FQNNGV. The CDR3 runs 13 residues. As DNA, the CDR3 is TGTGCCAGCAGGGGAGGGAGGGGCGAGACCCAGTACTTC. Its protein product is CASRGGRGETQYF.

V gene TRBV27 combines with J gene TRBJ2-7; TRBD1 might be the D (6 bases). V lost 9 bases and J 7 bases, leaving 28 bases between the germline ends. In germline, CDR1 is MNHEY, CDR2 SMNVEV (reference sequence). The length of the CDR3 is 16 residues. The DNA for the CDR3 is TGTGCCAGTACCCTTAATACTACAGGGAATTCGCGGGAGCAGTACTTC. Encoded protein: CASTLNTTGNSREQYF.

The CDR3 DNA sequence: TGTGCCAGCAGCTTAGTTGACGGGAGTGCCTTATACGAGCAGTACTTC. Its protein product is CASSLVDGSALYEQYF. This rearrangement joins TRBV7-6 to TRBJ2-7; D possibly corresponds to TRBD2 (6 bases). CDR3 length equals 16 residues. Germline V lookup: CDR1 SGHVS, CDR2 FNYEAQ. The ends were cut back, 1 base at V and 4 bases at J, with 17 bases in the middle. Full variable domain (missing parts from reference TRBV7-6 and TRBJ2-7): GAGVSQSPRYKVTKRGQDVALRCDPISGHVSLYWYRQALGQGPEFLTYFNYEAQQDKSGLPNDRFSAERPEGSISTLTIQRTEQRDSAMYRCASSLVDGSALYEQYFGPGTRLTVT.

The chain is built from TRBV19 and TRBJ1-1, with no clear D. This CDR3 spans 14 amino acids. From germline, CDR1 is LNHDA and CDR2 SQIVND (reference sequence). The ends were cut back, 0 bases at V and 3 bases at J, with 8 bases in the middle. The CDR3 here is CASSIDSEDTEAFF. Here the CDR3 DNA reads TGTGCCAGTAGTATAGACAGTGAGGACACTGAAGCTTTCTTT.

V and J are TRBV11-2 and TRBJ1-1; no reliable D call. Germline V CDR1 and CDR2: SGHAT, FQNNGV. The V and J ends lost 6 bases and 3 bases respectively, with 17 bases between them. The CDR3 runs 15 residues. CDR3 sequence (DNA): TGTGCCAGCAGTGGCCAGAGGGTGACGGACACTGAAGCTTTCTTT. It is translated as CASSGQRVTDTEAFF.

The V and J genes are TRBV14 and TRBJ1-2; D is unresolved. This CDR3 has 14 residues. Germline values: CDR1 SGHDN, CDR2 FVKESK. V was clipped by 0 bases and J by 2 bases, with 7 bases between them. The CDR3 DNA follows: TGTGCCAGCAGCCAAGATTCCCTGAACTATGGCTACACCTTC. This sequence encodes CASSQDSLNYGYTF.

V is TRBV5-1 and J is TRBJ2-3; 11 nucleotides align to TRBD1. J gave up 6 bases and V 2 bases, and 8 bases lay outside the gene matches. There are 16 residues in the CDR3. Germline V gives CDR1 SGHRS, CDR2 YFSETQ. The CDR3 reads CASSFWTGGAGDTQYF. CDR3 DNA: TGCGCCAGCAGCTTTTGGACAGGGGGCGCGGGGGATACGCAGTATTTT.

The CDR3 reads CAAPRQGGEYF. The CDR3 DNA sequence: TGTGCCGCACCCCGACAAGGGGGCGAGTACTTC. The chain is built from TRBV21-1 and TRBJ2-7; TRBD1 is the table's D call, not checked against the DNA. TRBV21-1 is noted as a pseudogene. The CDR3 has 11 residues.